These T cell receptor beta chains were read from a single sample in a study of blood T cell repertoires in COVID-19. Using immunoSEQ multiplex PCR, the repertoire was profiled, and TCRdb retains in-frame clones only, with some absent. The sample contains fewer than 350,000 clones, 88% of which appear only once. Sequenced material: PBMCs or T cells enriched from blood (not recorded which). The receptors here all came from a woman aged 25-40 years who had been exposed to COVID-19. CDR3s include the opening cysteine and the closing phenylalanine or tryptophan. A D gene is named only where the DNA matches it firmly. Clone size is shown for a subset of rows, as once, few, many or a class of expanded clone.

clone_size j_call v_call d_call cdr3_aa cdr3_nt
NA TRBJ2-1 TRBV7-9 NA CASSASTGNEQFF TGTGCCAGCAGCGCCTCTACAGGGAATGAGCAGTTCTTC
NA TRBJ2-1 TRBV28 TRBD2 CASRIAGEAGGREQFF TGTGCCAGCAGAATCGCTGGGGAAGCGGGAGGGCGGGAGCAGTTCTTC
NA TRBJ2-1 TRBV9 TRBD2 CASSQRWASGSLVWNDEQFF TGTGCCAGCAGCCAACGATGGGCTAGCGGGAGTTTAGTCTGGAATGATGAGCAGTTCTTC
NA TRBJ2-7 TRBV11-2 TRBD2 CASSSRSSGVSGEQYF TGTGCCAGCAGCTCCCGTTCGAGCGGGGTGTCTGGCGAGCAGTACTTC
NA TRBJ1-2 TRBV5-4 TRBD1 CASSLESQGARGYTF TGTGCCAGCAGCTTGGAGTCCCAGGGGGCGCGGGGCTACACCTTC
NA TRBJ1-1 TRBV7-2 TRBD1 CASSPYRGSTEAFF TGTGCCAGCAGCCCCTACAGGGGATCCACTGAAGCTTTCTTT
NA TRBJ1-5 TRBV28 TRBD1 CASSTGTGGISNQPQHF TGTGCCAGCAGTACCGGGACAGGGGGTATAAGCAATCAGCCCCAGCATTTT
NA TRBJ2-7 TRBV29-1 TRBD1 CSVESGQTYEQYF TGCAGCGTTGAGTCGGGACAGACCTACGAGCAGTACTTC
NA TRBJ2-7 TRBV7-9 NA CASSRALGIYEQYF TGTGCCAGCAGTAGGGCGCTCGGGATTTACGAGCAGTACTTC
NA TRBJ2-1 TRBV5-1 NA CASSLLRPTDNEQFF TGCGCCAGCAGCTTGTTGCGGCCGACAGACAATGAGCAGTTCTTC
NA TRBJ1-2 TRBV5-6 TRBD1 CASSSGQGDGYTF TGTGCCAGCAGCTCGGGACAGGGCGATGGCTACACCTTC
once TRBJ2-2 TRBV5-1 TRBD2 CASSLASSGRTNTGELFF TGCGCCAGCAGCTTGGCGAGTAGCGGGAGGACGAACACCGGGGAGCTGTTTTTT
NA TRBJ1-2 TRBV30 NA CAWSGSGGLGGGYTF TGTGCCTGGAGTGGGTCGGGGGGCCTGGGTGGTGGCTACACCTTC
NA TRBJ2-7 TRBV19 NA CASSIPGKGSYEQYF TGTGCCAGTAGTATCCCCGGGAAGGGCTCCTACGAGCAGTACTTC
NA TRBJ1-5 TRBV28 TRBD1 CASSSGTGPKRDNQPQHF TGTGCCAGCAGCTCCGGGACAGGGCCAAAAAGAGACAATCAGCCCCAGCATTTT
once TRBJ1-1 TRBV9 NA CASSRRENTEAFF TGTGCCAGCAGCAGACGGGAGAACACTGAAGCTTTCTTT
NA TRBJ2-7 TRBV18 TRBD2 CASSPVASGISYEQYF TGTGCCAGCTCACCCGTGGCTAGCGGGATCTCCTACGAGCAGTACTTC
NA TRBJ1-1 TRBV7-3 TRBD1 CASSLVPGQAEAFF TGTGCCAGCAGCTTAGTCCCGGGACAGGCCGAAGCTTTCTTT
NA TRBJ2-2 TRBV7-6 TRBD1 CASSPSAGGPNTGELFF TGTGCCAGCAGCCCCAGCGCAGGGGGTCCTAACACCGGGGAGCTGTTTTTT
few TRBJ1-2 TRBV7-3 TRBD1 CASSPNGGGNYGYTF TGTGCCAGCAGCCCCAATGGAGGGGGCAACTATGGCTACACCTTC
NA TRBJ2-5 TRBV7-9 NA CASSLVVGSGQDRETQYF TGTGCCAGCAGCTTAGTGGTCGGGAGCGGCCAAGATAGAGAGACCCAGTACTTC
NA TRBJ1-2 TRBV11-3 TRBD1 CASSPGQPYGYTF TGTGCCAGCAGCCCGGGACAGCCCTATGGCTACACCTTC
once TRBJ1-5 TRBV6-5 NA CASSPRARGQPQHF TGTGCCAGCAGCCCCAGGGCGCGGGGACAGCCCCAGCATTTT
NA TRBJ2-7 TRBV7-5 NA CARSSTEQGPRSYEQYF TGTGCCAGAAGCTCAACCGAACAGGGGCCGCGCTCCTACGAGCAGTACTTC
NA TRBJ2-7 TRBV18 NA CASSTLDRFNSYEQYF TGTGCCAGCTCCACCCTTGACAGGTTCAACTCCTACGAGCAGTACTTC
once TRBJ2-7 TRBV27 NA CASSFSAGWAYEQYF TGTGCCAGCAGTTTCTCGGCAGGCTGGGCTTACGAGCAGTACTTC
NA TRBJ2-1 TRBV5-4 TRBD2 CASSFEAGVGNEQFF TGTGCCAGCAGCTTCGAAGCGGGAGTTGGGAATGAGCAGTTCTTC
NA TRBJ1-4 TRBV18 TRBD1 CASSPLTGGGEKLFF TGTGCCAGCTCACCCTTGACAGGGGGAGGTGAAAAACTGTTTTTT
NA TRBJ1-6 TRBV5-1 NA CASTAGAHYNSPLHF TGCGCCAGCACGGCAGGGGCCCACTATAATTCACCCCTCCACTTT
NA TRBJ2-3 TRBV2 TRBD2 CASSEAASGVASQYF TGTGCCAGCAGTGAAGCGGCTAGCGGGGTCGCATCGCAGTATTTT
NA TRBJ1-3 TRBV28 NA CASSLVSDSGNTIYF TGTGCCAGCAGTTTAGTGTCAGACTCTGGAAACACCATATATTTT
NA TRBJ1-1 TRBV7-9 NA CASSFQGGSAEAFF TGTGCCAGCAGCTTCCAGGGAGGCAGCGCTGAAGCTTTCTTT
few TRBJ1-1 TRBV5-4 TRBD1 CASWRTGSLNTEAFF TGTGCCAGCTGGAGGACAGGGAGTCTGAACACTGAAGCTTTCTTT
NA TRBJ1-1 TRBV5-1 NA CASSLDGQTEAFF TGCGCCAGCAGCTTGGATGGGCAGACTGAAGCTTTCTTT
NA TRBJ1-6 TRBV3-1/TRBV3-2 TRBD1 CASSQVNRGREDSPLHF TGTGCCAGCAGCCAAGTTAACAGGGGAAGGGAGGATTCACCCCTCCACTTT
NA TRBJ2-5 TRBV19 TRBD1 CATRTGAGEETQYF TGTGCCACCCGGACAGGGGCAGGGGAAGAGACCCAGTACTTC
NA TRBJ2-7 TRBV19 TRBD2 CATSKIAGGHYEQYF TGTGCAACTTCAAAGATAGCGGGAGGACACTACGAGCAGTACTTC
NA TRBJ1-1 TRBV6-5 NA CASSFTGLITEAFF TGTGCCAGCAGTTTTACAGGGTTAATCACTGAAGCTTTCTTT
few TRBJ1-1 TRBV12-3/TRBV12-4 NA CASSPSWSEAFF TGTGCCAGCAGTCCCAGTTGGTCTGAAGCTTTCTTT
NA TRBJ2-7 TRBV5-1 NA CASSPTDYEQYF TGCGCCAGCAGTCCCACAGATTACGAGCAGTACTTC
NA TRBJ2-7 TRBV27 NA CASRSSSYEQYF TGTGCCAGCCGATCGAGCTCCTACGAGCAGTACTTC
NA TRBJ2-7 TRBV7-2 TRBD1 CASSGRQGDPSYEQYF TGTGCCAGCAGCGGAAGACAGGGAGACCCCTCCTACGAGCAGTACTTC
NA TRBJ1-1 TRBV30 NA CAWIWGGARF TGTGCCTGGATATGGGGGGGAGCGAGGTTT
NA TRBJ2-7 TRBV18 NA CASSPPAGSYEQYF TGTGCCAGCTCACCACCCGCAGGATCCTACGAGCAGTACTTC
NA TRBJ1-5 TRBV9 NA CASSVVRVRNNQPQHF TGTGCCAGCAGCGTAGTCCGGGTTCGGAACAATCAGCCCCAGCATTTT
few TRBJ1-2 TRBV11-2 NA CASSLSGGEGYTF TGTGCCAGCAGCCTATCCGGGGGGGAAGGCTACACCTTC
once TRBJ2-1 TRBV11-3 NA CASSSGFNEQFF TGTGCCAGCAGCTCGGGGTTTAATGAGCAGTTCTTC
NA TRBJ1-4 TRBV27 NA CASSWPGRGWNEKLFF TGTGCCAGCAGTTGGCCGGGACGGGGGTGGAATGAAAAACTGTTTTTT